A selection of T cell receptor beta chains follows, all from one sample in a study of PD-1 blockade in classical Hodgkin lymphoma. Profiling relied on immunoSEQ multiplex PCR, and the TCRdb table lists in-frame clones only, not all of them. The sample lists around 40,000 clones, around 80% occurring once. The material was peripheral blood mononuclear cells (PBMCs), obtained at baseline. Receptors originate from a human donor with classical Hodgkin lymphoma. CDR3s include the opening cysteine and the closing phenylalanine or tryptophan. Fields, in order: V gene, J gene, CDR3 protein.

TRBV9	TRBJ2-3	CASSGIAGSSTDTQYF
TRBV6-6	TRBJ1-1	CASSPPGVTEAFF
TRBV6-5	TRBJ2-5	CASSRGETQYF
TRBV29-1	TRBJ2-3	CSVRGASTDTQYF
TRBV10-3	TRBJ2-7	CAISRAPLYEQYF
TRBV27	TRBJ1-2	CASSAGRGDYGYTF
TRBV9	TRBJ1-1	CATTGGGKNTEAFF
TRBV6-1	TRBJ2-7	CASSEGYGPSTYEQYF
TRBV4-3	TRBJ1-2	CASSQGDRPGYTF
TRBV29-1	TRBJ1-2	CSVQGLYGYTF
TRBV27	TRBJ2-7	CASSLKGSYSYEQYF
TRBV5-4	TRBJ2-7	CASSRGSSGGWSEQYF
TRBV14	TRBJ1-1	CASSQWAGTAEAFF
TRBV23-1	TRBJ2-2	CASSQSTCGGEISNTGELFF
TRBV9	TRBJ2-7	CASSVRDTYEQYF
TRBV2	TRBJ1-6	CASSEATGDNSPLHF
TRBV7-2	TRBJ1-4	CASSLVGTGGWTEKLFF
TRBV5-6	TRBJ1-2	CASSLSGNYGYTF
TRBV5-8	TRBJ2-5	CASSLGGTGGQETQYF
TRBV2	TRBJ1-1	CASGPGGVPEAFF
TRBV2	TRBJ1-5	CASSADRDQPQHF
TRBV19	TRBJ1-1	CASIQGAGNTEAFF
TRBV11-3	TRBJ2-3	CASSLDSRITDTQYF
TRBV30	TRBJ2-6	CAWSQEYSSGANVLTF
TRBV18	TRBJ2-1	CASSLGSSYNEQFF
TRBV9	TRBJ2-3	CASSPWSSVASTDTQYF
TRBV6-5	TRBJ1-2	CASSSTMGGVGYTF
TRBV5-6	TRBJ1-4	CASSYGTGSSLFF
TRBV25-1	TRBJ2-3	CASSESGGADTQYF
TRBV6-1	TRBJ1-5	CASSETGRQAQHF
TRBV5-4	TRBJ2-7	CASSLWGISSYEQYF
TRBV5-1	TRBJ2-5	CASSLEGGAQETQYF
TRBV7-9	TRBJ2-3	CASSEFTDTQYF
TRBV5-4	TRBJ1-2	CASSLDVHGYTF
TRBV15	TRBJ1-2	CATSRDTGGRVYGYTF
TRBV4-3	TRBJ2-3	CASSQGAKGRRDTQYF
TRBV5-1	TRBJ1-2	CASSLEGISGYTF